This T cell receptor beta chain was identified during a study of shared clonotypes between healthy human individuals. The assay was run at deep level. Several immunoSEQ plates held equal portions of the genomic DNA taken from each subset. TCRdb's table, derived via immunoSEQ multiplex PCR, lists solely in-frame clones and lacks some. The sample holds over 95,000 clones, under 70% seen once. The germline V gene encodes CDR1 SGHTA and CDR2 FQGTGA. The V end lost 3 bases, the J end lost 8 bases, and 10 bases lay between the germline ends. There are 12 residues in the CDR3. The TCR was taken from a woman aged 25 to 39 in good health. V usage is TRBV7-3 and J usage is TRBJ1-2; D gene unclear. The sample consisted of memory CD8+ T cells sorted from blood. Described subset: CD45RO+ cells pooled with CCR7-negative TemRA cells. The CDR3 here is CASSFGEGGYTF. The DNA for the CDR3 is TGTGCCAGCAGCTTTGGGGAGGGCGGCTACACCTTC.